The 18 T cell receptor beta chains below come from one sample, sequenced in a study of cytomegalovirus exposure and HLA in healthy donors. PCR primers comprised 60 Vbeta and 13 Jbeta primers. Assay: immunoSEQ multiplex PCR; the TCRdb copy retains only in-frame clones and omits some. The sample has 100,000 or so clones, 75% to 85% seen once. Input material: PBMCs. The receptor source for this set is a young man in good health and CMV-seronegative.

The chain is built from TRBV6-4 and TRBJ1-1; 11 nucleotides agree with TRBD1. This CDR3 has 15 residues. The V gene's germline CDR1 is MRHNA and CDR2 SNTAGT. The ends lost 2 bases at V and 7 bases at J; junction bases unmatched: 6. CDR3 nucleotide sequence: TGTGCCAGCAGTGACGGGACAGGGGGTCAGGATGAAGCTTTCTTT. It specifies CASSDGTGGQDEAFF.

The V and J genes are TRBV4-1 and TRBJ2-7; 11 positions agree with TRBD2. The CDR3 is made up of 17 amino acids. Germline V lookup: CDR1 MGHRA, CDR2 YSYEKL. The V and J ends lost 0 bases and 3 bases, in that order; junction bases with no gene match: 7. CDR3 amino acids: CASSQDSPGLAVYEQYF. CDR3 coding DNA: TGCGCCAGCAGCCAAGATAGCCCGGGACTAGCGGTCTACGAGCAGTACTTC.

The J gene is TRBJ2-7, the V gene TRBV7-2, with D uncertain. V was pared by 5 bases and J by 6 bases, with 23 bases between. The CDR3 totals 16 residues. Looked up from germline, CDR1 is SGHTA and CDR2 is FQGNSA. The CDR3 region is CASSARIGLLFREQYF. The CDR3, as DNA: TGTGCCAGCAGCGCCCGTATTGGGCTCTTATTTCGCGAGCAGTACTTC. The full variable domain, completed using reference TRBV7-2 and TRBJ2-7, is GAGVSQSPSNKVTEKGKDVELRCDPISGHTALYWYRQSLGQGLEFLIYFQGNSAPDKSGLPSDRFSAERTGGSVSTLTIQRTQQEDSAVYLCASSARIGLLFREQYFGPGTRLTVT.

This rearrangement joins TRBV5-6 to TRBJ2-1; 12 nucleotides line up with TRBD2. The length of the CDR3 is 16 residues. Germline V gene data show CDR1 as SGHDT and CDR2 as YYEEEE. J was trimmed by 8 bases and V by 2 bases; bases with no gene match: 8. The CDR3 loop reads CASSFFRLAGVHEQFF. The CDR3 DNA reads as TGTGCCAGCAGCTTCTTTCGACTAGCGGGAGTGCATGAGCAGTTCTTC.

CDR3 DNA sequence: TGCGCCAGCAGCCCCCGACAGGGAACCGGGGAGCTGTTTTTT. It translates to CASSPRQGTGELFF. This chain links TRBV4-3 with TRBJ2-2; TRBD1 matches 7 bases. The germline V gene has CDR1 LGHNA and CDR2 YSLEER. The CDR3 covers 14 residues. The ends lost 4 bases at V and 5 bases at J; junction bases unmatched: 4.

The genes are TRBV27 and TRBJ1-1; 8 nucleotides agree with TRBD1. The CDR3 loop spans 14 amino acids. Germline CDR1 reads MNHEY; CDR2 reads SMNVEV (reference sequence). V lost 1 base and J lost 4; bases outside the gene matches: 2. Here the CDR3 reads CASSLYRGTTEAFF. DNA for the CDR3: TGTGCCAGCAGTTTATACAGGGGGACCACTGAAGCTTTCTTT.

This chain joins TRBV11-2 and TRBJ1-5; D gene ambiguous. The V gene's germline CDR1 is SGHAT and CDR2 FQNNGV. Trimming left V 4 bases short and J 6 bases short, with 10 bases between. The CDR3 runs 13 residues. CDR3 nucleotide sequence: TGTGCCAGCAGCTCGTCGAGTTCTCAGCCCCAGCATTTT. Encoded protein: CASSSSSSQPQHF.

The CDR3 region is CAHRPGQNTEAFF. The CDR3, as DNA: TGTGCCCACCGACCGGGACAGAACACTGAAGCTTTCTTT. The chain combines TRBV10-3 with TRBJ1-1; perhaps TRBD1 as D (6 bases). This CDR3 is 13 amino acids long. With 11 bases removed from V and 1 base from J, the gap between germline ends came to 14 bases. Germline-derived CDR1 and CDR2 are ENHRY and SYGVKD.

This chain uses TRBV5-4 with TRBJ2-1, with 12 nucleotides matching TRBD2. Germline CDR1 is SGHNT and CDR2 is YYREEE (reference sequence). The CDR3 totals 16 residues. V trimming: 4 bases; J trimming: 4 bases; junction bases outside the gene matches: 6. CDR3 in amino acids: CASSLRTSGVYNEQFF. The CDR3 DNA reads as TGTGCCAGCAGCCTTCGGACTAGCGGGGTTTACAATGAGCAGTTCTTC.

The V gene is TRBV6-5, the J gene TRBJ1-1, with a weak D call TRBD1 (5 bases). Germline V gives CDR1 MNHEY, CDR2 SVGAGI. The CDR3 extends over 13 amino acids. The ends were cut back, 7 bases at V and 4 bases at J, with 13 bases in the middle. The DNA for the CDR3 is TGTGCCAGCAAGGCAGGGCTAGTCACTGAAGCTTTCTTT. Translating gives CASKAGLVTEAFF.

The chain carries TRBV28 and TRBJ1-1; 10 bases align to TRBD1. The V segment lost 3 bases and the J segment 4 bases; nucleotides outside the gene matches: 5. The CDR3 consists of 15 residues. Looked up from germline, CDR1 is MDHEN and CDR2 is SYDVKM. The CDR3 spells CASSLTGGRSTEAFF. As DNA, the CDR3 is TGTGCCAGCAGTTTGACAGGGGGCCGGAGCACTGAAGCTTTCTTT. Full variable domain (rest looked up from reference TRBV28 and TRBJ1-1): DVKVTQSSRYLVKRTGEKVFLECVQDMDHENMFWYRQDPGLGLRLIYFSYDVKMKEKGDIPEGYSVSREKKERFSLILESASTNQTSMYLCASSLTGGRSTEAFFGQGTRLTVV.

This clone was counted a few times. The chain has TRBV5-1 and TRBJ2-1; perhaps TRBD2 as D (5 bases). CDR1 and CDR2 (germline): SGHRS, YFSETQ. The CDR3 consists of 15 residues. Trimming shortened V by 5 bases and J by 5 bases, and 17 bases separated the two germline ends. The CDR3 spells CASSTSPSSHNEQFF. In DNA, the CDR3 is TGCGCCAGCAGTACCTCACCTAGCAGTCACAATGAGCAGTTCTTC.

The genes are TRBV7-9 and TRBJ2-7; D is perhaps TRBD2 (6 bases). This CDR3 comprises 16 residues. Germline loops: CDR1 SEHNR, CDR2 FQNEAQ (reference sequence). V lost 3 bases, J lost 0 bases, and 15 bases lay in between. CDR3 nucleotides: TGTGCCAGCAGCTTGTTGCGGGAACGCACCTCCTACGAGCAGTACTTC. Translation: CASSLLRERTSYEQYF.

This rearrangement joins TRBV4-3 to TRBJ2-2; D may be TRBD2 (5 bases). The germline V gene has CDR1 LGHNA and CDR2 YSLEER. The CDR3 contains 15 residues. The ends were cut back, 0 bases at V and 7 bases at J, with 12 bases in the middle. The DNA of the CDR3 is TGCGCCAGCAGCCAAGAGATGACTAAAGGCGGGGAGCTGTTTTTT. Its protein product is CASSQEMTKGGELFF.

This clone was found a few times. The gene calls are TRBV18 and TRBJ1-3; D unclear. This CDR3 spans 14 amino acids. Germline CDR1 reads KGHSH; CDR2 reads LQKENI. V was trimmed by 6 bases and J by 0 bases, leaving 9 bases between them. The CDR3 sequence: CASSGTVSGNTIYF. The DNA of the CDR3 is TGTGCCAGCTCCGGTACAGTCTCTGGAAACACCATATATTTT.

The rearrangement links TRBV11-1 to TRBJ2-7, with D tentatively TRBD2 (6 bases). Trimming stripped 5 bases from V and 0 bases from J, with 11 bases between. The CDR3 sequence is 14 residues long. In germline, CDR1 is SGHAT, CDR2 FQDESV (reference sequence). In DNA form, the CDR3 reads TGTGCCAGCAGCACCCGGGACTTCTCCTACGAGCAGTACTTC. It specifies CASSTRDFSYEQYF.

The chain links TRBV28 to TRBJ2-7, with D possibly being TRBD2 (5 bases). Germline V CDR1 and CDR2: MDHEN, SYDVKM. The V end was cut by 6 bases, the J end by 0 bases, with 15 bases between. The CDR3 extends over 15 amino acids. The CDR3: CASSYPTTSSYEQYF. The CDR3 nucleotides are TGTGCCAGCAGCTACCCGACTACTAGCTCCTACGAGCAGTACTTC.

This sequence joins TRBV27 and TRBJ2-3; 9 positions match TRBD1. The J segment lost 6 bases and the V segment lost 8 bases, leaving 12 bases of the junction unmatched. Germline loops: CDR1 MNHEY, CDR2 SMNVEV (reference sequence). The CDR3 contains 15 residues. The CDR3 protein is CASGDRALLRDTQYF. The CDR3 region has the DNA TGTGCCAGCGGGGACAGGGCTCTCCTTAGGGATACGCAGTATTTT.